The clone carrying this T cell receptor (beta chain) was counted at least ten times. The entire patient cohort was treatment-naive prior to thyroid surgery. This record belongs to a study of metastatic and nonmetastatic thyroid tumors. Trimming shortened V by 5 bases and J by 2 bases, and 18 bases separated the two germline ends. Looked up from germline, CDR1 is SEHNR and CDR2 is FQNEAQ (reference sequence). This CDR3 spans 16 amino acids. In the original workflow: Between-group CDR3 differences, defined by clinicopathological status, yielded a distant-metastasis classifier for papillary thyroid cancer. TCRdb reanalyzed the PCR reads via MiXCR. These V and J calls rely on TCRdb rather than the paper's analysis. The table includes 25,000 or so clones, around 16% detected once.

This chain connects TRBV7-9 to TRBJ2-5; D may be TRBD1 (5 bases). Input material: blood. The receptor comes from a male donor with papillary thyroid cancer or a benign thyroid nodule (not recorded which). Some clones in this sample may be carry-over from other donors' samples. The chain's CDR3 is CASSAGQGIRQETQYF. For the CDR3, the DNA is TGTGCCAGCAGCGCTGGGCAGGGAATAAGGCAAGAGACCCAGTACTTC. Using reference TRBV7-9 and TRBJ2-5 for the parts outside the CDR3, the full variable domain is DTGVSQNPRHKITKRGQNVTFRCDPISEHNRLYWYRQTLGQGPEFLTYFQNEAQLEKSRLLSDRFSAERPKGSFSTLEIQRTEQGDSAMYLCASSAGQGIRQETQYFGPGTRLLVL.